The next 7 T cell receptor beta chains were all read from a single sample in a study of blood T cell repertoires in COVID-19. Repertoires were generated with immunoSEQ multiplex PCR, while TCRdb's copy carries only in-frame clones and drops some. Of a few hundred thousand clones listed, approximately 90% are singletons. The sample consisted of PBMCs or T cells enriched from blood (not recorded which). The source of these receptors is a woman aged 18-35 years who had recovered from COVID-19.

J is TRBJ1-2 and V is TRBV30; 10 nucleotides match TRBD1. Looked up from germline, CDR1 is GTSNPN and CDR2 is SVGIG (reference sequence). V lost 3 bases, J lost 8 bases, and 9 bases stayed unmatched. This CDR3 region has 14 residues. The CDR3 reads CAWRDRGFIYGYTF. CDR3 bases: TGTGCCTGGAGGGACAGGGGGTTCATCTACGGCTACACCTTC.

V and J are TRBV5-1 and TRBJ2-7, with 9 bases aligning to TRBD1. After removal of 4 bases from V and 4 bases from J, the junction contained 6 bases not matched to a gene. Germline CDR1 and CDR2: SGHRS and YFSETQ. The length of the CDR3 is 14 residues. The CDR3 spells CASSMTGTGYEQYF. CDR3 DNA: TGCGCCAGCAGCATGACCGGGACAGGGTACGAGCAGTACTTC.

This clone has more than one count but fewer than ten. V is TRBV19 and J is TRBJ1-2; D unclear. Deletions cut 3 bases from V and 5 bases from J, with 13 bases between. Germline V gene sequence: CDR1 LNHDA, CDR2 SQIVND (reference sequence). This CDR3 spans 14 amino acids. CDR3 residues: CASSMYGLFYGYTF. CDR3 bases: TGTGCCAGTAGTATGTACGGACTTTTTTATGGCTACACCTTC.

This rearrangement joins TRBV3-1 (or the pseudogene TRBV3-2) to TRBJ1-2, with 11 bases fitting TRBD1. Losses at the gene ends were 4 bases for V and 6 bases for J; bases not matched to a gene: 7. This CDR3 has 15 residues. Germline assignment: CDR1 LGHDT and CDR2 YNNKEL (reference sequence). CDR3 region: CASSLPGQGDDGYTF. The DNA of the CDR3 is TGTGCCAGCAGCCTACCGGGACAGGGGGATGATGGCTACACCTTC.

The chain combines TRBV5-5 with TRBJ2-3; 7 bases are shared with TRBD2. The germline CDR1 and CDR2 sequences are SGHKS and YYEKEE (reference sequence). The CDR3 covers 12 residues. Losses at the gene ends were 4 bases for V and 7 bases for J; bases not matched to a gene: 3. CDR3 sequence reads: CASSRLANTQYF. For the CDR3, the DNA is TGTGCCAGCAGCCGACTAGCTAATACGCAGTATTTT.

CDR3 nucleotide sequence: TGCGCCAGCAGGTCGTGGGGAACTAGCGGACGCAACTCCTACAATGAGCAGTTCTTC. Encoded protein: CASRSWGTSGRNSYNEQFF. This chain connects TRBV5-1 to TRBJ2-1, with TRBD2 matching over 8 bases. V lost 5 bases, J lost 0 bases, and 16 bases stayed unmatched. The CDR3 loop spans 19 amino acids. Per the germline V gene, CDR1 is SGHRS and CDR2 is YFSETQ.

This clone was seen only once. This chain joins TRBV18 and TRBJ2-3; D remains ambiguous. There are 13 residues in the CDR3. CDR1 is KGHSH, CDR2 LQKENI, per germline. V was shortened by 3 bases and J by 8 bases, with 12 bases between the two germline ends. The CDR3 region has the DNA TGTGCCAGCTCACCCCAACTGTATGGTACGCAGTATTTT. This gives the protein CASSPQLYGTQYF.